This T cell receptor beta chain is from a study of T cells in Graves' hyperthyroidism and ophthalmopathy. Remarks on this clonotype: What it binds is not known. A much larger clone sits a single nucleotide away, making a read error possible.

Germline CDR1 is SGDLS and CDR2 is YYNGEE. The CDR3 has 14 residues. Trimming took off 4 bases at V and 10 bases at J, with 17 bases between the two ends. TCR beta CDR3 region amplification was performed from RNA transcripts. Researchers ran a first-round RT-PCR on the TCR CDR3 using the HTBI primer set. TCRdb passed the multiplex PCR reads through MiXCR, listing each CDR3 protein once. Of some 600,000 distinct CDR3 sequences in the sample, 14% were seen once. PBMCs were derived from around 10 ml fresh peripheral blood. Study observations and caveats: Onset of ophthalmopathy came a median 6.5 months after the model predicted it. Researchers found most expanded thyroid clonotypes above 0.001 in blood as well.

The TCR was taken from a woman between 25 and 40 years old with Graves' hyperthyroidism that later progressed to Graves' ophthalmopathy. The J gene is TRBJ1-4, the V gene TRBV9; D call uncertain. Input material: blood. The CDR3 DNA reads TGTGCCAGCAGCCTTACTGAAGAAATCGGAAAACTGTTTTTT. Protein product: CASSLTEEIGKLFF.